The rows below give T cell receptor beta chains drawn from one sample of a study of blood T cell repertoires in COVID-19. Assay used: immunoSEQ multiplex PCR; TCRdb lists only in-frame clones, some missing. The sample lists roughly 570,000 clones; about 89% were seen once. Input material: peripheral blood. These receptors all come from a woman between 50 and 59 years old with COVID-19, enrolled during active disease. CDR3s include the opening cysteine and the closing phenylalanine or tryptophan. The order of the fields is D gene, clone size, J gene, V gene, CDR3 protein, CDR3 DNA. The D gene is left open where the match is weak. Where a row states a size, it is once, few, many or the class of an expanded clone; other rows omit it.

D gene: -; clone size: -; J gene: TRBJ2-7; V gene: TRBV18; CDR3 protein: CASSQGDEQYF; CDR3 DNA: TGTGCCAGCTCACAGGGGGACGAGCAGTACTTC
D gene: -; clone size: -; J gene: TRBJ1-5; V gene: TRBV12-3/TRBV12-4; CDR3 protein: CASSLISNQPQHF; CDR3 DNA: TGTGCCAGCAGTTTAATAAGCAATCAGCCCCAGCATTTT
D gene: -; clone size: -; J gene: TRBJ1-1; V gene: TRBV28; CDR3 protein: CASRPPEGGNTEAFF; CDR3 DNA: TGTGCCAGCAGGCCTCCGGAAGGGGGAAACACTGAAGCTTTCTTT
D gene: TRBD1; clone size: -; J gene: TRBJ1-1; V gene: TRBV28; CDR3 protein: CASSRRTGTGGPEAFF; CDR3 DNA: TGTGCCAGCAGTAGGCGAACCGGGACAGGAGGGCCTGAAGCTTTCTTT
D gene: TRBD1; clone size: -; J gene: TRBJ1-2; V gene: TRBV27; CDR3 protein: CASSPGQGNGYTF; CDR3 DNA: TGTGCCAGCAGTCCCGGACAGGGGAACGGCTACACCTTC
D gene: -; clone size: -; J gene: TRBJ2-1; V gene: TRBV25-1; CDR3 protein: CASTGLRDNEQFF; CDR3 DNA: TGTGCCAGCACCGGACTGAGGGACAATGAGCAGTTCTTC
D gene: -; clone size: few; J gene: TRBJ1-1; V gene: TRBV5-1; CDR3 protein: CASSLAGGQNTEAFF; CDR3 DNA: TGCGCCAGCAGCTTGGCGGGGGGACAGAACACTGAAGCTTTCTTT
D gene: -; clone size: once; J gene: TRBJ1-4; V gene: TRBV18; CDR3 protein: CASSRRQTEPRDNEKLFF; CDR3 DNA: TGTGCCAGCTCACGCCGACAGACAGAGCCTAGGGATAATGAAAAACTGTTTTTT
D gene: -; clone size: -; J gene: TRBJ1-1; V gene: TRBV5-1; CDR3 protein: CASSLAGTAEAFF; CDR3 DNA: TGCGCCAGCAGCTTGGCAGGCACGGCTGAAGCTTTCTTT
D gene: TRBD1; clone size: -; J gene: TRBJ1-4; V gene: TRBV24-1; CDR3 protein: CATGQDEKLFF; CDR3 DNA: TGTGCCACCGGACAGGATGAAAAACTGTTTTTT
D gene: -; clone size: few; J gene: TRBJ2-7; V gene: TRBV3-1/TRBV3-2; CDR3 protein: CASSQGLSSYEQYF; CDR3 DNA: TGTGCCAGCAGCCAAGGGCTCAGCTCCTACGAGCAGTACTTC
D gene: TRBD1; clone size: -; J gene: TRBJ2-1; V gene: TRBV24-1; CDR3 protein: CATSDSGLAGGLSNEQFF; CDR3 DNA: TGTGCCACCAGTGACTCTGGGTTAGCAGGGGGCCTCTCAAATGAGCAGTTCTTC
D gene: -; clone size: -; J gene: TRBJ1-2; V gene: TRBV3-1/TRBV3-2; CDR3 protein: CASSQFPGSQGYTF; CDR3 DNA: TGTGCCAGCAGCCAATTTCCAGGCTCACAAGGCTACACCTTC
D gene: -; clone size: -; J gene: TRBJ2-7; V gene: TRBV5-1; CDR3 protein: CASSLDGKNYEQYF; CDR3 DNA: TGCGCCAGCAGCTTGGACGGGAAGAACTACGAGCAGTACTTC
D gene: -; clone size: -; J gene: TRBJ2-7; V gene: TRBV5-6; CDR3 protein: CASRRDSYEQYF; CDR3 DNA: TGTGCCAGCAGACGGGATTCCTACGAGCAGTACTTC
D gene: TRBD1; clone size: -; J gene: TRBJ1-1; V gene: TRBV30; CDR3 protein: CAWSLGQVVAEAFF; CDR3 DNA: TGTGCCTGGAGTCTTGGACAGGTAGTGGCTGAAGCTTTCTTT
D gene: TRBD1; clone size: -; J gene: TRBJ2-7; V gene: TRBV2; CDR3 protein: CASRKTTGASPYIF; CDR3 DNA: TGTGCCAGCCGCAAGACAACAGGGGCCTCACCCTACATATTC
D gene: -; clone size: -; J gene: TRBJ1-5; V gene: TRBV7-2; CDR3 protein: CASSLSGNQPQHF; CDR3 DNA: TGTGCCAGCAGCTTATCGGGCAATCAGCCCCAGCATTTT
D gene: -; clone size: -; J gene: TRBJ1-4; V gene: TRBV21-1; CDR3 protein: CASSKNDRNEKLFF; CDR3 DNA: TGTGCCAGCAGCAAGAACGACAGAAATGAAAAACTGTTTTTT
D gene: -; clone size: once; J gene: TRBJ2-1; V gene: TRBV5-4; CDR3 protein: CASSLDGHPDNEQFF; CDR3 DNA: TGTGCCAGCAGCTTGGACGGTCACCCGGACAATGAGCAGTTCTTC
D gene: TRBD1; clone size: -; J gene: TRBJ2-7; V gene: TRBV5-1; CDR3 protein: CASSTGTAVEQYF; CDR3 DNA: TGCGCCAGCAGCACCGGGACAGCCGTCGAGCAGTACTTC
D gene: -; clone size: medium-sized; J gene: TRBJ2-7; V gene: TRBV6-4; CDR3 protein: CASRQASYEQYF; CDR3 DNA: TGTGCCAGCCGACAGGCCTCCTACGAGCAGTACTTC
D gene: TRBD1; clone size: -; J gene: TRBJ2-5; V gene: TRBV18; CDR3 protein: CASEGQSQETQYF; CDR3 DNA: TGTGCCAGCGAGGGACAGTCCCAAGAGACCCAGTACTTC
D gene: TRBD1; clone size: once; J gene: TRBJ1-6; V gene: TRBV5-4; CDR3 protein: CASSSPGQGKSPLHF; CDR3 DNA: TGTGCCAGCAGCTCCCCCGGACAGGGAAAGTCACCCCTCCACTTT
D gene: -; clone size: -; J gene: TRBJ1-1; V gene: TRBV9; CDR3 protein: CASSEGGHGNTEAFF; CDR3 DNA: TGTGCCAGCAGCGAGGGGGGGCATGGGAACACTGAAGCTTTCTTT
D gene: -; clone size: -; J gene: TRBJ2-7; V gene: TRBV27; CDR3 protein: CASSRDGQPYYEQYF; CDR3 DNA: TGTGCCAGCAGTCGGGATGGGCAGCCTTACTACGAGCAGTACTTC
D gene: -; clone size: -; J gene: TRBJ2-2; V gene: TRBV9; CDR3 protein: CASRPPSGELFF; CDR3 DNA: TGTGCCAGCCGCCCACCTAGCGGGGAGCTGTTTTTT
D gene: -; clone size: -; J gene: TRBJ1-1; V gene: TRBV6-5; CDR3 protein: CASNQLEEAFF; CDR3 DNA: TGTGCCAGCAACCAATTGGAGGAAGCTTTCTTT
D gene: -; clone size: -; J gene: TRBJ2-1; V gene: TRBV5-4; CDR3 protein: CASSVRSLRKEQFF; CDR3 DNA: TGTGCCAGCAGCGTGCGGTCCCTTAGGAAGGAGCAGTTCTTC
D gene: TRBD1; clone size: -; J gene: TRBJ1-2; V gene: TRBV5-1; CDR3 protein: CASSIGTGDQNYGYTF; CDR3 DNA: TGCGCCAGCAGCATAGGGACAGGTGATCAAAACTATGGCTACACCTTC
D gene: TRBD1; clone size: -; J gene: TRBJ1-2; V gene: TRBV15; CDR3 protein: CATSRDFGDRGYGYTF; CDR3 DNA: TGTGCCACCAGCAGAGATTTTGGGGACAGGGGCTATGGCTACACCTTC
D gene: -; clone size: -; J gene: TRBJ2-3; V gene: TRBV11-2; CDR3 protein: CASSFQDTQYF; CDR3 DNA: TGTGCCAGCAGCTTTCAGGATACGCAGTATTTT
D gene: TRBD1; clone size: once; J gene: TRBJ2-7; V gene: TRBV5-6; CDR3 protein: CASSPFPGQGAWEQYF; CDR3 DNA: TGTGCCAGCAGCCCGTTTCCGGGACAGGGGGCATGGGAGCAGTACTTC
D gene: -; clone size: -; J gene: TRBJ1-1; V gene: TRBV27; CDR3 protein: CASRIHRVRGFSEAFF; CDR3 DNA: TGTGCCAGCAGGATTCATCGGGTGCGGGGGTTCTCTGAAGCTTTCTTT
D gene: -; clone size: -; J gene: TRBJ1-3; V gene: TRBV6-5; CDR3 protein: CASSYSPADSGNTIYF; CDR3 DNA: TGTGCCAGCAGTTACTCCCCCGCGGACTCTGGAAACACCATATATTTT
D gene: TRBD2; clone size: -; J gene: TRBJ2-3; V gene: TRBV6-2/TRBV6-3; CDR3 protein: CASSSLGTSGGKDTQYF; CDR3 DNA: TGTGCCAGCAGTTCCCTCGGGACTAGCGGGGGGAAAGATACGCAGTATTTT
D gene: TRBD2; clone size: -; J gene: TRBJ2-1; V gene: TRBV5-6; CDR3 protein: CASSGTSNEQFF; CDR3 DNA: TGTGCCAGCAGCGGGACTAGCAATGAGCAGTTCTTC
D gene: TRBD2; clone size: -; J gene: TRBJ2-7; V gene: TRBV2; CDR3 protein: CASSETPPGLAGKGEQYF; CDR3 DNA: TGTGCCAGCAGTGAAACACCCCCGGGACTAGCGGGGAAAGGCGAGCAGTACTTC
D gene: TRBD1; clone size: once; J gene: TRBJ1-5; V gene: TRBV19; CDR3 protein: CASSIGTASNQPQHF; CDR3 DNA: TGTGCCAGTAGTATCGGGACAGCCAGCAATCAGCCCCAGCATTTT
D gene: TRBD1; clone size: -; J gene: TRBJ1-1; V gene: TRBV9; CDR3 protein: CASSPQTGLDTEAFF; CDR3 DNA: TGTGCCAGCAGCCCTCAGACAGGGTTGGACACTGAAGCTTTCTTT
D gene: TRBD1; clone size: -; J gene: TRBJ2-7; V gene: TRBV19; CDR3 protein: CASSPFGQGAYEQYF; CDR3 DNA: TGTGCCAGTAGCCCCTTTGGACAGGGGGCCTACGAGCAGTACTTC
D gene: -; clone size: once; J gene: TRBJ2-7; V gene: TRBV4-1; CDR3 protein: CASSPAEGEQYF; CDR3 DNA: TGCGCCAGCAGCCCGGCGGAAGGTGAGCAGTACTTC
D gene: TRBD1; clone size: -; J gene: TRBJ2-5; V gene: TRBV19; CDR3 protein: CASRSDREETQYF; CDR3 DNA: TGTGCCAGTAGATCGGACAGGGAGGAGACCCAGTACTTC
D gene: -; clone size: -; J gene: TRBJ2-5; V gene: TRBV7-8; CDR3 protein: CASSSTRETQYF; CDR3 DNA: TGTGCCAGCAGCTCCACTAGGGAGACCCAGTACTTC
D gene: -; clone size: -; J gene: TRBJ2-7; V gene: TRBV10-2; CDR3 protein: CASKGQGPYEQYF; CDR3 DNA: TGCGCCAGCAAAGGGCAGGGCCCCTACGAGCAGTACTTC
D gene: TRBD1; clone size: -; J gene: TRBJ1-4; V gene: TRBV19; CDR3 protein: CASSTRTGPAANEKLFF; CDR3 DNA: TGTGCCAGTAGTACTCGGACAGGGCCGGCAGCTAATGAAAAACTGTTTTTT
D gene: -; clone size: -; J gene: TRBJ1-2; V gene: TRBV5-1; CDR3 protein: CASSLELGSGYTF; CDR3 DNA: TGCGCCAGCAGCTTGGAGCTAGGTAGCGGCTACACCTTC
D gene: TRBD1; clone size: -; J gene: TRBJ1-5; V gene: TRBV6-6; CDR3 protein: CASRLRTGGIQPQHF; CDR3 DNA: TGTGCCAGCAGGTTACGGACAGGGGGCATCCAGCCCCAGCATTTT